One and the same sample provided the 30 T cell receptor beta chains below, sequenced in a study of T cells expressing NK-cell markers. TCRdb re-called the 5' RACE reads; every CDR3 protein appears as one record, without DNA. Found here are around 140,000 distinct CDR3 sequences; the top ten clones hold less than 15%. Sequencing was done on a sample of blood T cells: a sorted CD56 or NKG2C T cell subset, CD4+ or CD8+ T cells, or bulk PBMC T cells (not recorded which). These receptors were collected from a man between 18 and 29 years old in good health.

The CDR3 reads CASSIVAVNQPQHF. V usage is TRBV19 and J usage is TRBJ1-5. The CDR3 extends over 14 amino acids. Per the germline V gene, CDR1 is LNHDA and CDR2 is SQIVND (reference sequence).

This chain connects TRBV15 to TRBJ1-4. Per the germline V gene, CDR1 is LNHNV and CDR2 is YYDKDF (reference sequence). The CDR3 runs 13 residues. The CDR3 loop reads CATTASGGEKLFF. Based on the CDR3 plus reference TRBV15 and TRBJ1-4, the full variable domain is DAMVIQNPRYQVTQFGKPVTLSCSQTLNHNVMYWYQQKSSQAPKLLFHYYDKDFNNEADTPDNFQSRRPNTSFCFLDIRSPGLGDTAMYLCATTASGGEKLFFGSGTQLSVL.

The chain carries TRBV28 and TRBJ2-7. This CDR3 spans 14 amino acids. Germline CDR1 is MDHEN and CDR2 is SYDVKM. The CDR3 loop reads CASSPVQASYEQYF.

The chain combines TRBV20-1 with TRBJ2-1; TCRdb's D call of TRBD1 is untestable without DNA. In germline, CDR1 is DFQATT, CDR2 SNEGSKA (reference sequence). The CDR3 contains 13 residues. CDR3: CSALQVNYNEQFF.

V gene TRBV5-6 combines with J gene TRBJ2-1; the TCRdb D gene call, TRBD2, has no DNA to confirm it. The length of the CDR3 is 15 residues. The germline V gene has CDR1 SGHDT and CDR2 YYEEEE. The CDR3 loop is CASSLWSAGYNEQFF. The full variable domain, with the rest looked up from reference TRBV5-6 and TRBJ2-1, is DAGVTQSPTHLIKTRGQQVTLRCSPKSGHDTVSWYQQALGQGPQFIFQYYEEEERQRGNFPDRFSGHQFPNYSSELNVNALLLGDSALYLCASSLWSAGYNEQFFGPGTRLTVL.

V is TRBV5-6 and J is TRBJ2-1. CDR1 and CDR2 from the germline V gene are SGHDT and YYEEEE. CDR3 length: 17 residues. This chain's CDR3 is CASSLDKTAFISNEQFF.

The chain combines TRBV9 with TRBJ2-7; TCRdb returns TRBD2, unconfirmable since there is no DNA. This CDR3 is built from 15 residues. CDR1 and CDR2 (germline): SGDLS, YYNGEE. The CDR3 sequence is CASSVGASGRDEQYF.

The chain has TRBV12-3 or TRBV12-4 and TRBJ1-1. The CDR3 spans 15 residues. The CDR3 loop reads CASSLDVLMNTEAFF.

This chain uses TRBV12-3 or TRBV12-4 with TRBJ1-2. The CDR3 has 16 residues. CDR3 in amino acids: CASSFYVGLNDYGYTF.

The chain links TRBV27 to TRBJ2-5; TCRdb outputs TRBD1, but without DNA this stays unchecked. The CDR3 covers 13 residues. Germline V CDR1 and CDR2: MNHEY, SMNVEV (reference sequence). The CDR3 here is CASSLWQGETQYF.

The V and J genes are TRBV19 and TRBJ1-6; TCRdb reports TRBD1, a call that lacks DNA to check it against. The CDR3 extends over 14 amino acids. CDR1 and CDR2 (germline): LNHDA, SQIVND (reference sequence). The CDR3 loop reads CASSDRDYNSPLHF.

The rearrangement links TRBV29-1 to TRBJ2-1; lacking DNA, the TRBD2 call made by TCRdb goes unchecked. The CDR3 is made up of 15 amino acids. The germline gives CDR1 SQVTM, CDR2 ANQGSEA. The CDR3 protein is CSVYESGSSYNEQFF.

The chain uses TRBV12-3 or TRBV12-4 and TRBJ2-1. The CDR3 is 17 residues long. This CDR3 is CASSLALAGALGNEQFF.

This sequence joins TRBV6-5 and TRBJ2-1. Germline V gene sequence: CDR1 MNHEY, CDR2 SVGAGI. This CDR3 comprises 15 residues. CDR3 in amino acids: CASSLYVGENNEQFF.

V usage is TRBV7-9 and J usage is TRBJ1-1; TCRdb lists TRBD1, though no DNA is available to test this call. CDR1 SEHNR and CDR2 FQNEAQ come from the germline V gene (reference sequence). CDR3 length: 15 residues. CDR3 sequence: CASSARQGRNTEAFF.

The chain recombines TRBV11-2 with TRBJ1-2. The CDR3 has 14 residues. Germline assignment: CDR1 SGHAT and CDR2 FQNNGV. The CDR3 region is CASSLEWQDDGYTF.

This chain connects TRBV5-1 to TRBJ2-3; the TCRdb call, TRBD1, lacks DNA for checking. CDR1 is SGHRS, CDR2 YFSETQ, per germline. The CDR3 runs 15 residues. The CDR3 sequence is CASSSGTGPTDTQYF.

The gene calls are TRBV5-4 and TRBJ2-1. Germline-derived CDR1 and CDR2 are SGHNT and YYREEE (reference sequence). The CDR3 has 12 amino acids. Here the CDR3 reads CASSYHDNEQFF.

V is TRBV14 and J is TRBJ2-7; the TCRdb call, TRBD1, lacks DNA for checking. Germline V gene lookup returns CDR1 SGHDN and CDR2 FVKESK. This CDR3 has 14 residues. The chain's CDR3 is CASSPGTGGYEQYF. The entire variable domain, with the rest obtained from reference TRBV14 and TRBJ2-7, is as follows: EAGVTQFPSHSVIEKGQTVTLRCDPISGHDNLYWYRRVMGKEIKFLLHFVKESKQDESGMPNNRFLAERTGGTYSTLKVQPAELEDSGVYFCASSPGTGGYEQYFGPGTRLTVT.

V gene TRBV30 combines with J gene TRBJ1-5; the D call from TCRdb, TRBD1, cannot be confirmed without DNA. The germline V gene has CDR1 GTSNPN and CDR2 SVGIG (reference sequence). This CDR3 is 13 amino acids long. The CDR3 here is CAWSSRGYQPQHF.

This chain uses TRBV2 with TRBJ2-7. Germline CDR1 SNHLY, CDR2 FYNNEI. The CDR3 totals 16 residues. This CDR3 is CASSEVGSASSYEQYF.

The chain couples TRBV20-1 to TRBJ1-4; TCRdb selects TRBD1, and the lack of DNA leaves this call unchecked. In germline, CDR1 is DFQATT, CDR2 SNEGSKA (reference sequence). This CDR3 is built from 15 residues. CDR3 sequence: CSARGPGQGNEKLFF.

This CDR3 is CASSLGGGDRSSYNEQFF. The chain uses TRBV6-1 and TRBJ2-1; as DNA is missing, the TRBD2 call by TCRdb cannot be tested. The germline V gene encodes CDR1 MNHNS and CDR2 SASEGT. There are 18 residues in the CDR3.

This chain joins TRBV9 and TRBJ1-4. This CDR3 has 11 residues. CDR1 is SGDLS and CDR2 is YYNGEE in the germline V gene. The CDR3 spells CASSAGEKLFF.

This chain joins TRBV4-3 and TRBJ1-2. The CDR3 spans 17 residues. Per germline, CDR1 LGHNA and CDR2 YSLEER. The CDR3 spells CASSQDFVVALAYGYTF.

This chain connects TRBV5-1 to TRBJ2-1; TCRdb gives TRBD1 as the D gene, but with no DNA this cannot be confirmed. CDR1 and CDR2 from the germline V gene are SGHRS and YFSETQ. The CDR3 is 15 amino acids. CDR3 loop: CASSLGGQGYNEQFF.

The CDR3 sequence: CASSLANNEQFF. The chain has TRBV12-3 or TRBV12-4 and TRBJ2-1. The CDR3 is 12 residues long.

J is TRBJ2-3 and V is TRBV27. There are 11 residues in the CDR3. Per the germline V gene, CDR1 is MNHEY and CDR2 is SMNVEV (reference sequence). CDR3 sequence reads: CASSFGDTQYF.

J is TRBJ2-1 and V is TRBV7-9; checking the TCRdb D call of TRBD2 is not possible without DNA. This CDR3 contains 16 residues. Germline CDR1 and CDR2: SEHNR and FQNEAQ (reference sequence). CDR3 amino acids: CASSSRLAGGYNEQFF.

The V and J genes are TRBV20-1 and TRBJ1-5; TCRdb picks TRBD1, but there is no DNA to check that call. The CDR3 is 17 amino acids. Germline V gene lookup returns CDR1 DFQATT and CDR2 SNEGSKA (reference sequence). This chain's CDR3 is CSARDPSGTRGNQPQHF.